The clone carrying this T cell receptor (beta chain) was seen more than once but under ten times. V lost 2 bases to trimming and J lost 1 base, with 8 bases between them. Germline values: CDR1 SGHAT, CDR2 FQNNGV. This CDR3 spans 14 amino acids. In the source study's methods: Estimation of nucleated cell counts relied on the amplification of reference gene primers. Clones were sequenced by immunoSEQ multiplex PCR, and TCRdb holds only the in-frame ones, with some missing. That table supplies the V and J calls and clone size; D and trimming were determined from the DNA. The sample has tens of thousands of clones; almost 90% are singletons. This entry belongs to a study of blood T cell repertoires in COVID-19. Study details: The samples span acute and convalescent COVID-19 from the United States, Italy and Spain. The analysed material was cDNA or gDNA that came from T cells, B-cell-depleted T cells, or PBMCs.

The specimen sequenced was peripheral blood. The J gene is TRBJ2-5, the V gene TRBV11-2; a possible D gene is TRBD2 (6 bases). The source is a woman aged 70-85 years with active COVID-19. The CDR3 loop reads CASSLLGGQETQYF. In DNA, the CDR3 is TGTGCCAGCAGCTTACTGGGGGGCCAAGAGACCCAGTACTTC.